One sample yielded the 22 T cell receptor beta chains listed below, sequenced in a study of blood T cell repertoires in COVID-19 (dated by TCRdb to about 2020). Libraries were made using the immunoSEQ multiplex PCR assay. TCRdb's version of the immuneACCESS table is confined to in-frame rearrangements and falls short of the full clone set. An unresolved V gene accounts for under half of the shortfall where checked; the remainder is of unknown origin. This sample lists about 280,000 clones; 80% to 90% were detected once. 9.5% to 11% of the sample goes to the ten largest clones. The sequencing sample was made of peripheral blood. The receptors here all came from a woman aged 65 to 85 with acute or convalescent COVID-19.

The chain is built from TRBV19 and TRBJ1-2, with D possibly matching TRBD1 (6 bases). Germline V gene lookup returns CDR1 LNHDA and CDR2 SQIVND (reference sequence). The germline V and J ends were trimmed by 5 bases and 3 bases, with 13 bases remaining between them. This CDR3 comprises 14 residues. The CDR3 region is CASSSGQSYYGYTF. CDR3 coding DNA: TGTGCCAGTAGTTCTGGACAGTCCTACTATGGCTACACCTTC.

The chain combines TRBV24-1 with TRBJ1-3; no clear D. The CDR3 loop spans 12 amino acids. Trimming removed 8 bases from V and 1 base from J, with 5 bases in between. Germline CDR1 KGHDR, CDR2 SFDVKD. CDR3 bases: TGTGCCACCACAGGATCTGGAAACACCATATATTTT. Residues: CATTGSGNTIYF.

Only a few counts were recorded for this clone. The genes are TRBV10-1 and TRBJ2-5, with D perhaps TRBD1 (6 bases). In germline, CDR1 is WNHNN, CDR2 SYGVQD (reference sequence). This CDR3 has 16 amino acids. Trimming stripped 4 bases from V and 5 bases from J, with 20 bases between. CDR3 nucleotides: TGCGCCAGCAGTGGGGCTTTCAAAAGGGGGTCCGAGACCCAGTACTTC. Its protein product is CASSGAFKRGSETQYF.

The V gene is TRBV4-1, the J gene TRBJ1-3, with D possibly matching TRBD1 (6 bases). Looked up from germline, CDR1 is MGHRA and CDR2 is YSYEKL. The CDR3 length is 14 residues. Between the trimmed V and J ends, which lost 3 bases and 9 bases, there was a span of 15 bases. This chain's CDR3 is CASSQATGSSTIYF. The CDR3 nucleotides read TGCGCCAGCAGCCAGGCTACAGGGTCAAGCACCATATATTTT.

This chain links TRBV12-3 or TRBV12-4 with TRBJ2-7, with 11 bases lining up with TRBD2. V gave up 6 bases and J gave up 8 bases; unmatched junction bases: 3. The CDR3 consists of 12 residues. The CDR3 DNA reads TGTGCCAGCAGCCTAGCGGGGGGTAAGCAGTACTTC. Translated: CASSLAGGKQYF.

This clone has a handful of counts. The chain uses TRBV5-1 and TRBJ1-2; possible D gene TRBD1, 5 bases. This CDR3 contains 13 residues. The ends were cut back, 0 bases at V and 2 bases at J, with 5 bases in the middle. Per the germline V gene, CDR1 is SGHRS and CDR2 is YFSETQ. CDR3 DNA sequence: TGCGCCAGCAGCTTGGAGGGGAACTATGGCTACACCTTC. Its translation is CASSLEGNYGYTF.

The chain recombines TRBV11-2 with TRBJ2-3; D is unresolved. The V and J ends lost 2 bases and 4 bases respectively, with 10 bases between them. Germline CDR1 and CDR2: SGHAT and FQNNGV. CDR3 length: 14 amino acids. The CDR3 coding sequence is TGTGCCAGCAGCTTATGGCTAGAGTCAGATACGCAGTATTTT. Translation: CASSLWLESDTQYF.

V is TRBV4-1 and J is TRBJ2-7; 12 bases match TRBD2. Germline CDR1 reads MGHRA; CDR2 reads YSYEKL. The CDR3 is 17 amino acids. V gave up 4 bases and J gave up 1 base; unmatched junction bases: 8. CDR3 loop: CASSLTLGLAGSYEQYF. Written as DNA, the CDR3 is TGCGCCAGCAGCCTGACCCTTGGACTAGCGGGGTCCTACGAGCAGTACTTC.

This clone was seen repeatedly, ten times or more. The CDR3: CASSLAGSSGFPNEQFF. The CDR3 region has the DNA TGTGCCAGCAGCTTGGCCGGCTCTAGCGGGTTCCCAAATGAGCAGTTCTTC. The chain couples TRBV5-5 to TRBJ2-1; 8 positions match TRBD2. The trim removed 0 bases at V and 7 bases at J, leaving 12 bases unmatched. The CDR3 contains 17 residues. Germline V lookup: CDR1 SGHKS, CDR2 YYEKEE (reference sequence).

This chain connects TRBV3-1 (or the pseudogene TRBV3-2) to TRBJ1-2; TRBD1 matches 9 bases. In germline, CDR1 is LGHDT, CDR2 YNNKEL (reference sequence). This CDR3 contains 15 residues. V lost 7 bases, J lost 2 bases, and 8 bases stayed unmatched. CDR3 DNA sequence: TGTGCCAGCACCATACAGGGGGCGAAAAACTATGGCTACACCTTC. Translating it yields CASTIQGAKNYGYTF.

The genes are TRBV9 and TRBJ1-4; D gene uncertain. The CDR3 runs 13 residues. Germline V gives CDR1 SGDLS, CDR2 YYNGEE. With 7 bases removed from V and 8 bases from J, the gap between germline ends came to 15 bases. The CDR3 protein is CASAASGVEKLFF. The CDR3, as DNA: TGTGCCAGCGCGGCATCCGGGGTAGAAAAACTGTTTTTT.

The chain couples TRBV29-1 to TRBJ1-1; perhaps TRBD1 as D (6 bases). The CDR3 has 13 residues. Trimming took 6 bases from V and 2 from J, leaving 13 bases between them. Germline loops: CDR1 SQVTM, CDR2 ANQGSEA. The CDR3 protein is CSVRGGPNTEAFF. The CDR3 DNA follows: TGCAGCGTCAGGGGAGGGCCCAACACTGAAGCTTTCTTT.

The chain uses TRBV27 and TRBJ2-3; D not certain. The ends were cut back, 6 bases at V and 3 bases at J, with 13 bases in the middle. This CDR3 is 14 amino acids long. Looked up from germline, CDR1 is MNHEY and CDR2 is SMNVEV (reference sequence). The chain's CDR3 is CASRALPSTDTQYF. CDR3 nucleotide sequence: TGTGCCAGCAGGGCCCTCCCATCGACAGATACGCAGTATTTT.

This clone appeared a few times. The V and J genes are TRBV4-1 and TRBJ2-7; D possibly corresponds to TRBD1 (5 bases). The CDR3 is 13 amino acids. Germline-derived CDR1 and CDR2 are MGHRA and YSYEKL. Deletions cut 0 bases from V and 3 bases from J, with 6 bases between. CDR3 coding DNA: TGCGCCAGCAGCCAAGATCAGGGCTACGAGCAGTACTTC. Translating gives CASSQDQGYEQYF.

The CDR3 is CASSNRAGEAFF. In DNA, the CDR3 is TGTGCCAGCAGCAACAGGGCTGGGGAAGCTTTCTTT. This chain links TRBV7-9 with TRBJ1-1; a possible D gene is TRBD1 (6 bases). Trimming stripped 5 bases from V and 8 bases from J, with 12 bases between. This CDR3 contains 12 residues. Germline CDR1 is SEHNR and CDR2 is FQNEAQ (reference sequence). Full variable domain (outside the CDR3, taken from reference TRBV7-9 and TRBJ1-1): DTGVSQNPRHKITKRGQNVTFRCDPISEHNRLYWYRQTLGQGPEFLTYFQNEAQLEKSRLLSDRFSAERPKGSFSTLEIQRTEQGDSAMYLCASSNRAGEAFFGQGTRLTVV.

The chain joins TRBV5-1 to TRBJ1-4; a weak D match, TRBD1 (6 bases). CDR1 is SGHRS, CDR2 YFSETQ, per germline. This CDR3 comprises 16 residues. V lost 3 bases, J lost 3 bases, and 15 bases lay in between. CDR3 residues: CASSSGGMSANEKLFF. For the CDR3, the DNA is TGCGCCAGCAGCTCGGGGGGCATGAGTGCTAATGAAAAACTGTTTTTT.

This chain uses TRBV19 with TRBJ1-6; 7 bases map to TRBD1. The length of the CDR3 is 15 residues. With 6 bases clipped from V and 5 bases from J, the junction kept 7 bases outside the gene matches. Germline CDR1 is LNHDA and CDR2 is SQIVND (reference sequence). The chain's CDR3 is CASRTGDTDNSPLHF. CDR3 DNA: TGTGCCAGTAGAACAGGGGACACGGATAATTCACCCCTCCACTTT.

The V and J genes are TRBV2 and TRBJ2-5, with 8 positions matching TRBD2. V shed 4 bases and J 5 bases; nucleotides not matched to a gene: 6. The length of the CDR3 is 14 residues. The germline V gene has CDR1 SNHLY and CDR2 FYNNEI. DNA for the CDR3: TGTGCCAGCAGTGTGGCGGGGGGTGAGGAGACCCAGTACTTC. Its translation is CASSVAGGEETQYF.

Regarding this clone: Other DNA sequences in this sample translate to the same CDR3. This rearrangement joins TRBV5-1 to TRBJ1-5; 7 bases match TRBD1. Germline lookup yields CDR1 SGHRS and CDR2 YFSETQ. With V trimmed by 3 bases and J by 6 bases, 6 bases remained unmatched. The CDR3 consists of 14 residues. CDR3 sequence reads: CASSSGTEGQPQHF. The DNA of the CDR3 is TGCGCCAGCAGCTCCGGGACAGAGGGTCAGCCCCAGCATTTT.

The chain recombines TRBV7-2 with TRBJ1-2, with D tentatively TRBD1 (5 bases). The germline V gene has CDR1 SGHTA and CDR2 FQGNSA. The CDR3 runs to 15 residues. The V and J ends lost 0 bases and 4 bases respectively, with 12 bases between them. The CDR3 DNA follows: TGTGCCAGCAGCTTAGCGCGGGGGACCTTCTATGGCTACACCTTC. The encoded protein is CASSLARGTFYGYTF.

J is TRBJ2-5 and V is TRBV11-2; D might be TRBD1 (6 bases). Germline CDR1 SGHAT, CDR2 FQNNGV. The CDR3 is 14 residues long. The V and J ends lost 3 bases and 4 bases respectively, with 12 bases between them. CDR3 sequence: CASSFNRVRETQYF. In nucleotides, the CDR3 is TGTGCCAGCAGCTTCAACAGGGTCCGAGAGACCCAGTACTTC. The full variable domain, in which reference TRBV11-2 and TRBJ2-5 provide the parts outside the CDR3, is EAGVAQSPRYKIIEKRQSVAFWCNPISGHATLYWYQQILGQGPKLLIQFQNNGVVDDSQLPKDRFSAERLKGVDSTLKIQPAKLEDSAVYLCASSFNRVRETQYFGPGTRLLVL.

The CDR3 sequence is CASSENEGTEYF. The CDR3 DNA reads as TGTGCCAGCAGTGAAAATGAGGGGACAGAGTACTTC. The chain has TRBV6-1 and TRBJ2-5; 7 nucleotides match TRBD1. The V and J ends lost 2 bases and 12 bases, in that order; junction bases with no gene match: 6. The CDR3 spans 12 residues. Germline V gives CDR1 MNHNS, CDR2 SASEGT.